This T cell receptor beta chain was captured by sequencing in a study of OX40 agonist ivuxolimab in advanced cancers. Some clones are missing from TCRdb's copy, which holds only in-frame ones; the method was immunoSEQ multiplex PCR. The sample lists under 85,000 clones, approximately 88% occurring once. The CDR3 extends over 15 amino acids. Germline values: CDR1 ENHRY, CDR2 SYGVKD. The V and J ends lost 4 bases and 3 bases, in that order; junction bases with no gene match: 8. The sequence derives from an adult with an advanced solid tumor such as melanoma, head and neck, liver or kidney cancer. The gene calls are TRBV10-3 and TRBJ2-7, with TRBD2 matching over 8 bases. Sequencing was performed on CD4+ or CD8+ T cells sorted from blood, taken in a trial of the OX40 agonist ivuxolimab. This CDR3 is CAISAGGSTSYEQYF. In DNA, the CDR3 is TGTGCCATCAGTGCGGGGGGGTCCACTAGCTACGAGCAGTACTTC.